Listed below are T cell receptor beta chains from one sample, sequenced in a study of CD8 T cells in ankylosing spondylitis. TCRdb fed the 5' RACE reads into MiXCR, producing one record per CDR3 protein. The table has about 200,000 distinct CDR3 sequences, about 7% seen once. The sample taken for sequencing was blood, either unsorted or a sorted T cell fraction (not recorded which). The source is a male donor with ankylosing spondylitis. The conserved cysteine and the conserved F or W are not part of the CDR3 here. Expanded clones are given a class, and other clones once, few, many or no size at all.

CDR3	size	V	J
ASSQTSGAEQY	few	TRBV14	TRBJ2-7
ASSSLLDRGGDTQY	few	TRBV7-9	TRBJ2-3
SYPDKNTGELF	few	TRBV20-1	TRBJ2-2
ASSDWTSGSYEQY	few	TRBV7-6	TRBJ2-7
ASLKANTGELF	-	TRBV5-5	TRBJ2-2
ASSPSQSSYEQY	-	TRBV7-6	TRBJ2-7
ASSPWTETQETQY	-	TRBV7-6	TRBJ2-5
SAFNAGGYT	-	TRBV20-1	TRBJ1-2
ASSPLGAAHTEAF	-	TRBV4-3	TRBJ1-1
SVKAGEVHNEQF	many	TRBV29-1	TRBJ2-1
ASSLGSPWTDGELF	many	TRBV7-9	TRBJ2-2
SARADRGSGNTIY	many	TRBV20-1	TRBJ1-3
ASSIRPSSYNEQF	-	TRBV19	TRBJ2-1
ASSLYRAGYGYT	many	TRBV27	TRBJ1-2
ASSPGTYNYGYT	many	TRBV27	TRBJ1-2
AIRSPDMNTEAF	many	TRBV10-3	TRBJ1-1
ASSELQGPDEQY	many	TRBV2	TRBJ2-7
ASSPTGHEQY	many	TRBV14	TRBJ2-7
SARDMSSLVNEQF	few	TRBV20-1	TRBJ2-1
SVEDPFNREDTIY	few	TRBV29-1	TRBJ1-3
ASSPWTVSGELF	-	TRBV4-3	TRBJ2-2
ASSFPRGVKNTEAF	few	TRBV7-2	TRBJ1-1
ASSYGTAGGELF	many	TRBV6-5	TRBJ2-2
SARPHPGLAYNEQF	many	TRBV20-1	TRBJ2-1
ASSLGYGVYNEQF	many	TRBV7-9	TRBJ2-1
ASSSAGGDYGYT	many	TRBV5-1	TRBJ1-2
ASSLVGTGDWQF	many	TRBV7-8	TRBJ2-1
ASSVDREVLF	few	TRBV9	TRBJ2-1
AWSKSARVSEQF	many	TRBV30	TRBJ2-1
ASSSPPGGPSYEQY	many	TRBV12-3/TRBV12-4	TRBJ2-7
SARGTSFNEQF	many	TRBV20-1	TRBJ2-1
ASSLGQGPKNIQY	many	TRBV7-2	TRBJ2-4
ATHRYPQETQY	-	TRBV6-1	TRBJ2-5
ASSQADSGANVLT	few	TRBV4-3	TRBJ2-6
ASSPYSLPAEKLF	many	TRBV12-3/TRBV12-4	TRBJ1-4
ASSVAGTGELF	many	TRBV9	TRBJ2-2
ASSAMGGSYNEQF	-	TRBV7-9	TRBJ2-1
ASSLRGSYTEAF	-	TRBV5-1	TRBJ1-1
ASSAGLAGAYNEQF	-	TRBV7-9	TRBJ2-1
ATQRTDTGELF	many	TRBV2	TRBJ2-2
ASSLRLVPYEQY	many	TRBV7-8	TRBJ2-7
ASSLQGYGETQY	many	TRBV5-6	TRBJ2-5
SARDLGESHYNEQF	many	TRBV20-1	TRBJ2-1
ASSLGGAPETQY	few	TRBV7-6	TRBJ2-5